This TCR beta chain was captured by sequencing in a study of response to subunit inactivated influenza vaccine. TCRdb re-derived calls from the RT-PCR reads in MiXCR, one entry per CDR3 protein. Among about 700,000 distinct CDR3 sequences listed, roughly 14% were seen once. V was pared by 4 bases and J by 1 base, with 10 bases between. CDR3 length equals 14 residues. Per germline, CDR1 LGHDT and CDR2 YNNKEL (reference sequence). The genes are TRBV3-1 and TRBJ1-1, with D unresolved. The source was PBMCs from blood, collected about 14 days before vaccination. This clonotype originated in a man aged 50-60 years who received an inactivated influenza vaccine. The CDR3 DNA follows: TGTGCCAGCAGCCCTGACGGACGGAACACTGAAGCTTTCTTT. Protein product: CASSPDGRNTEAFF.